One and the same sample provided the 7 T cell receptor beta chains below, sequenced in a study of tumor-infiltrating lymphocytes in primary liver carcinoma. Reverse transcription of roughly 480 ng total RNA with a constant-region primer produced TCR beta cDNA. Library construction for TCR beta comprised three nested multiplex PCR rounds performed with slightly modified ARM-PCR. Use of TRBV1-TRBV30 forward primers with a C-beta reverse primer characterized the first two PCR rounds, which lasted about 9 cycles each. Via MiXCR, TCRdb re-called the multiplex PCR reads, giving one row per CDR3 protein. The table shows 75,000 or so distinct CDR3 sequences, with more than 60% occurring only once. Unsorted bulk tissue (about 19-33 mg) underwent RNA and DNA co-extraction. The sequenced material came from liver tumor tissue from sampling region 4. The subset here: tumor region T4, right-lateral pole. The receptors here all came from a middle-aged man with primary liver carcinoma and hepatitis B virus infection.

Concerning this clonotype itself: The CDR3 does not close with the conserved phenylalanine or tryptophan, likely indicating a read error. The V gene is TRBV5-6, the J gene TRBJ2-7; the D is unclear. The CDR3 spans 13 residues. Per the germline V gene, CDR1 is SGHDT and CDR2 is YYEEEE. CDR3 protein: CASNLESSYEQYL. As DNA, the CDR3 is TGTGCCAGCAACTTGGAGAGCTCCTACGAGCAGTACTTA.

About this clonotype: Because it lacks the conserved phenylalanine or tryptophan at the end, this CDR3 is likely a read error. The genes are TRBV6-1 and TRBJ1-4, with no clear D. The V end lost 7 bases, the J end lost 11 bases, and 20 bases lay between the germline ends. This CDR3 comprises 14 residues. The germline V gene has CDR1 MNHNS and CDR2 SASEGT. CDR3 amino acids: CASISGLYGEKLFL. DNA of the CDR3: TGTGCCAGCATTTCGGGCCTTTATGGGGAGAAACTGTTTTTA.

For this clonotype: No conserved phenylalanine or tryptophan ends this CDR3, so it is likely a read error. For the CDR3, the DNA is TGTGCCAGCAGCAGGGAAAGGGGTAATGAGCAGTTCTTA. Encoded protein: CASSRERGNEQFL. This rearrangement joins TRBV12-3 or TRBV12-4 to TRBJ2-1; D perhaps matches TRBD1 (5 bases). CDR3 length equals 13 residues. V lost 6 bases and J 7 bases, leaving 13 bases between the germline ends.

There are a few counts of this clonotype. Just one base apart from a much larger clone, this may be a read error. The chain carries TRBV7-2 and TRBJ2-1; the match to TRBD2 covers 10 bases. In germline, CDR1 is SGHTA, CDR2 FQGNSA. V lost 5 bases, J lost 5 bases, and 3 bases stayed unmatched. This CDR3 is 14 amino acids long. In nucleotides, the CDR3 is TGTGCCAGCAGCGTAGGACTAGCGGACAATGAGCAGTTCTTC. Its translation: CASSVGLADNEQFF. Combining the CDR3 with reference TRBV7-2 and TRBJ2-1 gives the whole variable domain GAGVSQSPSNKVTEKGKDVELRCDPISGHTALYWYRQSLGQGLEFLIYFQGNSAPDKSGLPSDRFSAERTGGSVSTLTIQRTQQEDSAVYLCASSVGLADNEQFFGPGTRLTVL.

By its share, this clonotype is medium-sized. The chain uses TRBV11-2 and TRBJ2-2; TRBD1 matches at 8 bases. The germline gives CDR1 SGHAT, CDR2 FQNNGV. V shed 5 bases, J shed 1 base, and the junction held 9 bases outside the gene matches. The CDR3 covers 17 residues. The CDR3 reads CASSPRTGPLNTGELFF. CDR3 in DNA: TGTGCCAGCAGCCCCAGGACAGGGCCCCTGAACACCGGGGAGCTGTTTTTT.

Points on this clonotype: One junction end disagrees with the germline gene, perhaps due to a read error. The CDR3 is CAISLPGISGSGEQLF. The CDR3 region has the DNA TGTGCCATCAGCTTACCAGGGATTAGCGGGAGTGGTGAGCAGCTCTTC. The rearrangement links TRBV11-3 to TRBJ2-1, with 9 positions matching TRBD2. The CDR3 is 16 residues long. The germline gives CDR1 SGHNT, CDR2 YENEEA.

J is TRBJ1-1 and V is TRBV6-5, with TRBD1 as a possible D gene (5 bases). This CDR3 spans 14 amino acids. Trimming removed 6 bases at V and 7 bases at J, with 18 bases between. Germline-derived CDR1 and CDR2 are MNHEY and SVGAGI. CDR3 region: CASSLGGASIEAFF. DNA for the CDR3: TGTGCCAGCAGCTTGGGGGGAGCGAGCATTGAAGCTTTCTTT.